Detailed here is one T cell receptor beta chain. What it binds is not known. Clones were read by immunoSEQ multiplex PCR, and TCRdb kept only the in-frame ones, dropping some. The sample includes some 73,000 clones, about 73% seen only once; the top ten take just over 2.5%. Single viable CD3+CD4+CD8-CD45RO+ cells were sorted as the memory CD4+ T cells. These data originate in a study of memory CD4+ T cells and cytomegalovirus serostatus. Findings and limits, study-wide: CD4+ memory repertoires contained about 40% of the 164 reported CMV TCRbeta sequences.

The germline CDR1 and CDR2 sequences are MNHEY and SVGAGI. This CDR3 contains 14 residues. V dropped 6 bases and J dropped 4 bases, with 13 bases sitting between them. The rearrangement uses TRBV6-5 and TRBJ1-3; the D is unclear. Sequenced: memory CD4+ T cells from blood. The source is an adult in good health and CMV-seropositive. The CDR3 is CASSTGEGGNTIYF. CDR3 bases: TGTGCCAGCAGCACCGGAGAAGGCGGAAACACCATATATTTT.